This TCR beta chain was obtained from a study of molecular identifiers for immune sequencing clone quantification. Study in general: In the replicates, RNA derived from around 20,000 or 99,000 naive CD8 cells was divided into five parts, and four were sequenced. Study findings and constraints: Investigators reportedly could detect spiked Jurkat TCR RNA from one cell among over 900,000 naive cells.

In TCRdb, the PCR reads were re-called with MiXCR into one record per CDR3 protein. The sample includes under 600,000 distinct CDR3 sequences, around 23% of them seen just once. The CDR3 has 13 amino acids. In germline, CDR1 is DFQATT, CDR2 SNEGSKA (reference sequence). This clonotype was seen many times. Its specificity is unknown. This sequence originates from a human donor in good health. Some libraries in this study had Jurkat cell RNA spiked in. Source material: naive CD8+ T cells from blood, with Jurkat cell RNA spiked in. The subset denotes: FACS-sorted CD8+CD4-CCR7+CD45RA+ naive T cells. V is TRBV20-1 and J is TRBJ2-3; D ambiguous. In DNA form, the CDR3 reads TGCAGCACGACTCCTCCTTCCACAGATACGCAGTATTTT. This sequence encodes CSTTPPSTDTQYF.